This TCR beta chain was recovered during a study of CD8+CD57+ T cells in acquired aplastic anemia. In the study overall: On average, sorted CD4+ and CD8+ cells gave 3.2 ug of DNA. Study findings and constraints: Almost 30 shared CD8+ CDR3s appeared highly expressed within patients' immunodominant clones.

Trimming took 6 bases from V and 10 from J, leaving 12 bases between them. The CDR3 totals 11 residues. Germline CDR1 and CDR2: MNHNS and SASEGT. TCR beta VDJ and CDR3 were profiled, and genomic DNA was the template. TCRdb passed the reads through MiXCR, listing each CDR3 protein once. The data show about 170,000 distinct CDR3 sequences, around half seen once. The patients chosen for sequencing had shown expansion of CD8+CD57+ cells (detected by flow cytometry). Among the patients, all had severe acquired aplastic anemia. At the time of blood sampling, patients had not yet received any therapy. This clonotype was recorded many times. Its antigen remains unidentified.

The specimen was sorted CD4+, CD8+, or CD8+CD57+ T cells (not recorded which) from PBMCs. The rearrangement joins TRBV6-1 to TRBJ1-1; no firm D call. The sequence was collected from a human donor with aplastic anemia. CDR3 amino acids: CASSQGPGAFF. The CDR3 region has the DNA TGTGCCAGCAGCCAAGGGCCAGGAGCTTTCTTT.